The 3 T cell receptor beta chains listed next were all sequenced from one sample in a study of early T cells in non-severe SARS-CoV-2 infection. TCRdb reprocessed the 5' RACE reads via MiXCR and lists one record per CDR3 protein. The sample yields 42,000 or so distinct CDR3 sequences, around 10% seen once. The sequencing input was whole blood. The source of these receptors is an adult who was a healthcare worker with PCR-confirmed SARS-CoV-2 infection or an uninfected control (not recorded which).

This clonotype was recorded at least ten times. This chain joins TRBV28 and TRBJ1-1; D gene uncertain. Trimming pared 0 bases from V and 1 base from J, leaving 6 bases between. CDR1 is MDHEN and CDR2 is SYDVKM in the germline V gene. The CDR3 is 14 amino acids. The CDR3 protein is CASSLWDQNTEAFF. The CDR3 DNA reads TGTGCCAGCAGTTTATGGGATCAGAACACTGAAGCTTTCTTT.

This clonotype was found many times. The chain uses TRBV12-3 or TRBV12-4 and TRBJ2-4, with 7 bases fitting TRBD2. The V gene end was trimmed by 2 bases and the J gene end by 0 bases; junction bases not matched to a gene: 10. CDR3 length: 18 residues. CDR3 sequence (DNA): TGTGCCAGCAGTTTATCAGGGAGGGGAGGTCTAGCCAAAAACATTCAGTACTTC. Encoded protein: CASSLSGRGGLAKNIQYF.

This rearrangement joins TRBV4-3 to TRBJ2-5; no definite D call. CDR3 size: 13 residues. Deletions cut 0 bases from V and 5 bases from J, with 7 bases between. Germline V gene lookup returns CDR1 LGHNA and CDR2 YSLEER. The CDR3, as DNA: TGCGCCAGCAGCCAAGACCGGCGGGAGACCCAGTACTTC. This sequence encodes CASSQDRRETQYF.